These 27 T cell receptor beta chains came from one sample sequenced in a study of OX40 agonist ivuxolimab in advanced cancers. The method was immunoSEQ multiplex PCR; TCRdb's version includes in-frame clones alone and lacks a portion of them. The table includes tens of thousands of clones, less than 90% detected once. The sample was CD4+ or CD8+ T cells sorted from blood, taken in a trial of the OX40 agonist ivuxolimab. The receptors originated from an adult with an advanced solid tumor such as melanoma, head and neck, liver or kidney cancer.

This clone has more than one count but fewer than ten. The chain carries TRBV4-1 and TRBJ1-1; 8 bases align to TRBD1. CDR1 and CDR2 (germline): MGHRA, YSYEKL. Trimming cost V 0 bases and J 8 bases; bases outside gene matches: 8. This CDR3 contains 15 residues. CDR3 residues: CASSQDSGQGIEAFF. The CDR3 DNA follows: TGCGCCAGCAGCCAAGATAGCGGACAGGGTATCGAAGCTTTCTTT.

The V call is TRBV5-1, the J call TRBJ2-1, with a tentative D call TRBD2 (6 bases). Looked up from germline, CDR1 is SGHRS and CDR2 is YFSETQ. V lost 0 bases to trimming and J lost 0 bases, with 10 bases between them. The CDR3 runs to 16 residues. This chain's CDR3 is CASSLASGASYNEQFF. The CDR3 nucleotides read TGCGCCAGCAGCTTGGCCTCGGGAGCCTCCTACAATGAGCAGTTCTTC.

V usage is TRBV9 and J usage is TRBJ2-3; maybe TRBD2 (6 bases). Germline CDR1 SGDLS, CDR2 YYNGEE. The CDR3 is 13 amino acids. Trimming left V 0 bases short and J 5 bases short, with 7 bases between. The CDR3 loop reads CASSVAGEDTQYF. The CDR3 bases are TGTGCCAGCAGCGTAGCGGGGGAAGATACGCAGTATTTT.

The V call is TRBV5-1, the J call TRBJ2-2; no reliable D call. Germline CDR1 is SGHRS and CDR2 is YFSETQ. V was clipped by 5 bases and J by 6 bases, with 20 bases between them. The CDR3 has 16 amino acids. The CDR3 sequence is CASRIRLQVQPGELFF. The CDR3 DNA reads TGCGCCAGCAGAATCAGGCTTCAGGTCCAACCCGGGGAGCTGTTTTTT.

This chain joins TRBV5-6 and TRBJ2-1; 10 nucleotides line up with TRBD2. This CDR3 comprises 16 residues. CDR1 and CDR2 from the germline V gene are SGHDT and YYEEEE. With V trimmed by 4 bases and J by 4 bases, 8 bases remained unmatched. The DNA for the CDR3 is TGTGCCAGCAGCGTACCGGGGACTAGCGCTTACAATGAGCAGTTCTTC. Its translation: CASSVPGTSAYNEQFF.

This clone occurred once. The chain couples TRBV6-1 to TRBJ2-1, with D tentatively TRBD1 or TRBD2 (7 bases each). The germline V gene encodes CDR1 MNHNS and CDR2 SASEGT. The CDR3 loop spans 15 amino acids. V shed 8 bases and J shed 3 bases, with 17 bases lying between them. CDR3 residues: CASGRVGGIYNEQFF. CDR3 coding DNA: TGTGCCAGCGGGAGGGTAGGGGGCATCTACAATGAGCAGTTCTTC.

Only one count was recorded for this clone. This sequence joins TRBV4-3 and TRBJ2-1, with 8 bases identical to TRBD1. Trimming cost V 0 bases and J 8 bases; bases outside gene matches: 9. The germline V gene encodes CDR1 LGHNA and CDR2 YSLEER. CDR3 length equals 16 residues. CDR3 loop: CASSQELQGAEHEQFF. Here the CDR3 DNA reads TGCGCCAGCAGCCAAGAGTTGCAGGGGGCAGAGCATGAGCAGTTCTTC.

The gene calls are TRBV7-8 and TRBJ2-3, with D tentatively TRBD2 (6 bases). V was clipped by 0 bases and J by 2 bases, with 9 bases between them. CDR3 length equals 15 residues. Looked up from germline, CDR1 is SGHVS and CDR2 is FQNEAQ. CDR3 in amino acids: CASSLALAYTDTQYF. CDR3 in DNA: TGTGCCAGCAGCTTAGCACTAGCATACACAGATACGCAGTATTTT. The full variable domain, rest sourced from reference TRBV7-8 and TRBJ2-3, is GAGVSQSPRYKVAKRGQDVALRCDPISGHVSLFWYQQALGQGPEFLTYFQNEAQLDKSGLPSDRFFAERPEGSVSTLKIQRTQQEDSAVYLCASSLALAYTDTQYFGPGTRLTVL.

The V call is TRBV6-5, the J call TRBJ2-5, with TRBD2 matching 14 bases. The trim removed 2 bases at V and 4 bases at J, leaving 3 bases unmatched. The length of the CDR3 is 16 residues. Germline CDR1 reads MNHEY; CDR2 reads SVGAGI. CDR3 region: CASSYQGLAGAETQYF. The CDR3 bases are TGTGCCAGCAGTTACCAGGGACTAGCGGGGGCAGAGACCCAGTACTTC.

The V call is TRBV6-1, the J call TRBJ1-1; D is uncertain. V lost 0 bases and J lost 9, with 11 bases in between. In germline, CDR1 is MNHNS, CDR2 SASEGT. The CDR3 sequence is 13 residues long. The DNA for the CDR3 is TGTGCCAGCAGTGAAGCGTGGCCATACAAAGCTTTCTTT. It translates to CASSEAWPYKAFF.

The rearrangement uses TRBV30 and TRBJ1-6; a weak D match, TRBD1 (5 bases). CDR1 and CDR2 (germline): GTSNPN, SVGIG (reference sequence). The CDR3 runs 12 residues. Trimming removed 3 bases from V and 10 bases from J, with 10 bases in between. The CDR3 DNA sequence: TGTGCCTGGAGCAGGGTTAAGTCACCCCTCCACTTT. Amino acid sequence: CAWSRVKSPLHF.

The CDR3, as DNA: TGCGCCAGCAGCTTGCGTCGGACGGCAATGAACACTGAAGCTTTCTTT. Translating it yields CASSLRRTAMNTEAFF. The rearrangement uses TRBV5-1 and TRBJ1-1; the D is unclear. This CDR3 comprises 16 residues. Deletions cut 1 base from V and 0 bases from J, with 13 bases between. Germline V gene data show CDR1 as SGHRS and CDR2 as YFSETQ.

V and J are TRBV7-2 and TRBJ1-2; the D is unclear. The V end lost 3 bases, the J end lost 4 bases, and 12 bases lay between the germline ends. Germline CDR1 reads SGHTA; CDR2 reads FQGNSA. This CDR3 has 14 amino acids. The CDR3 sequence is CASSFGTSPYGYTF. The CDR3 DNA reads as TGTGCCAGCAGCTTCGGAACTTCACCCTATGGCTACACCTTC.

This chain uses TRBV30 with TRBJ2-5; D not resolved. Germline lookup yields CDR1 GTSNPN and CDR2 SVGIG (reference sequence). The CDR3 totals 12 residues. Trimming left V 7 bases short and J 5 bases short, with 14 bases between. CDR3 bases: TGTGCCTTGGAGTGGCAGAGGGAGACCCAGTACTTC. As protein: CALEWQRETQYF.

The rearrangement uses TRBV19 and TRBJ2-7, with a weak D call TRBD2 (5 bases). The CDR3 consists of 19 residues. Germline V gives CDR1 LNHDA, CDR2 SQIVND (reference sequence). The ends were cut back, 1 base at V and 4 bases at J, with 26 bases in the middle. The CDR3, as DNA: TGTGCCAGTAGTATAGCCCCCACGGGGTCAGTAAAAAGACGGTACGAGCAGTACTTC. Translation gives CASSIAPTGSVKRRYEQYF.

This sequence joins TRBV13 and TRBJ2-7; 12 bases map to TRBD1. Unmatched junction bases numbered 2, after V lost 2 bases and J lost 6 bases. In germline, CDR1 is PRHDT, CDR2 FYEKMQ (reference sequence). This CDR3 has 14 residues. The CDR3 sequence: CASSLRDRGREQYF. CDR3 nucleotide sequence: TGTGCCAGCAGCTTAAGGGACAGGGGGCGCGAGCAGTACTTC.

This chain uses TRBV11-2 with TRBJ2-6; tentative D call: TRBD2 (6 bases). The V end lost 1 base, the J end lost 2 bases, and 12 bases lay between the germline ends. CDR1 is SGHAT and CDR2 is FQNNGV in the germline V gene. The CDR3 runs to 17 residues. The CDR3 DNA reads TGTGCCAGCAGCTTAGGAGTTGGCGGGGCTGGGGCCAACGTCCTGACTTTC. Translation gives CASSLGVGGAGANVLTF.

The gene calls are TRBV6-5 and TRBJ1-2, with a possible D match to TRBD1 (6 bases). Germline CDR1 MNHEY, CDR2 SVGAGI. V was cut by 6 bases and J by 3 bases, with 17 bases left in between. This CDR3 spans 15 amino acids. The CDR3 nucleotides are TGTGCCAGCAGCCATACTGGGGGGGCCGACTATGGCTACACCTTC. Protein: CASSHTGGADYGYTF.

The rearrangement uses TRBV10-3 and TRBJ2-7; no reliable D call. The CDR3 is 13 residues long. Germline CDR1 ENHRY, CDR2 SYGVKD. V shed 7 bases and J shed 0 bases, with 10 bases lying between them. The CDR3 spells CAIIDSYSYEQYF. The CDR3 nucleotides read TGTGCCATCATAGACTCATACTCCTACGAGCAGTACTTC.

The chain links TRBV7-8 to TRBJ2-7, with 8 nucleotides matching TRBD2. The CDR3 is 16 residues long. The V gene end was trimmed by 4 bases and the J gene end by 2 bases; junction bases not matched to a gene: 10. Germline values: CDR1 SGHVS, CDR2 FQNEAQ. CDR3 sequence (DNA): TGTGCCAGCAGCTCTCCCCACCGGGGGGGTACCTACGAGCAGTACTTC. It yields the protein CASSSPHRGGTYEQYF.

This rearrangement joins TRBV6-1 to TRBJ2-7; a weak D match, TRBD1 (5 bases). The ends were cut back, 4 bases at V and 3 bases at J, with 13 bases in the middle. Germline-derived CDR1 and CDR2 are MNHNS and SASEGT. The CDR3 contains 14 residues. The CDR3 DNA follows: TGTGCCAGCAGTGTGCAGGGAAGGGACTACGAGCAGTACTTC. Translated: CASSVQGRDYEQYF.

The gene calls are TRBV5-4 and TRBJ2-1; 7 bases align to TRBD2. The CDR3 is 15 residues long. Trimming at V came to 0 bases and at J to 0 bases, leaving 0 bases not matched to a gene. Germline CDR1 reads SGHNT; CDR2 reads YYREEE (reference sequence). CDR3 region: CASSLVAGSYNEQFF. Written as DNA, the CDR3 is TGTGCCAGCAGCTTGGTAGCGGGCTCCTACAATGAGCAGTTCTTC.

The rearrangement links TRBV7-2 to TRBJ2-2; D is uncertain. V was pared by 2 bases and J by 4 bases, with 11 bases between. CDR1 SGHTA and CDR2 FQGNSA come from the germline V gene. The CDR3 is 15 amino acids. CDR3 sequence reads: CASSLKGMSTGELFF. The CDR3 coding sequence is TGTGCCAGCAGCTTAAAAGGGATGAGCACCGGGGAGCTGTTTTTT.

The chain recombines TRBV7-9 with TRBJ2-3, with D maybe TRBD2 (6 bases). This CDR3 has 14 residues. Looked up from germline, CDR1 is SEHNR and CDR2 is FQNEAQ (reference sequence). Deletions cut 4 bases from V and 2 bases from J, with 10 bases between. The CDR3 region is CASSWGLDTDTQYF. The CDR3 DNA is TGTGCCAGCAGCTGGGGACTTGACACAGATACGCAGTATTTT.

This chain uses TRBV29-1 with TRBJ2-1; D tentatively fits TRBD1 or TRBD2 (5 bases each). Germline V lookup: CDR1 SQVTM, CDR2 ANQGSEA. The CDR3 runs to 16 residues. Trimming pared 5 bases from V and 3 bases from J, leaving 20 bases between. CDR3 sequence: CSVPPGAQGIYNEQFF. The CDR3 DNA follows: TGCAGCGTTCCGCCCGGGGCCCAAGGAATCTACAATGAGCAGTTCTTC.

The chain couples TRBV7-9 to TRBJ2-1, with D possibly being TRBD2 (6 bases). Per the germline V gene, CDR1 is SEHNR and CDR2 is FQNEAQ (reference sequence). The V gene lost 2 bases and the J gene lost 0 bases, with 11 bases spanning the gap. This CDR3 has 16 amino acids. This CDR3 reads CASSLTGGLSYNEQFF. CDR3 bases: TGTGCCAGCAGCTTAACCGGGGGTCTCTCCTACAATGAGCAGTTCTTC.

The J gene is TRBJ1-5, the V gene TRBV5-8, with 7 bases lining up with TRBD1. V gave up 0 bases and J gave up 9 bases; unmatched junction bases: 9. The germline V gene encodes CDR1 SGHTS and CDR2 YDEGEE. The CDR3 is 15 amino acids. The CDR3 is CASSLAGTAGRPQHF. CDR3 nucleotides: TGTGCCAGCAGCTTGGCGGGGACAGCAGGTCGGCCCCAGCATTTT.